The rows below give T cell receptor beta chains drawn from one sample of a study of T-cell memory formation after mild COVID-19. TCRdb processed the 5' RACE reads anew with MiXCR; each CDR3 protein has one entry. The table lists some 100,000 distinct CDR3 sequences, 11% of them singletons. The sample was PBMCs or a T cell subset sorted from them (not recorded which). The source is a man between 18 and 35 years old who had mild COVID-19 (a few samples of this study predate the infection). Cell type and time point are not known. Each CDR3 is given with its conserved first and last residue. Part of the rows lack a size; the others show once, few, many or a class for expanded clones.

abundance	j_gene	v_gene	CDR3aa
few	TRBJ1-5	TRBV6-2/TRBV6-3	CASSYLGYSNQPQHF
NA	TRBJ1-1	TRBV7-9	CASSLALVRGNRSGAFF
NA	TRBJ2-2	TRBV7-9	CASSSGTGITGELFF
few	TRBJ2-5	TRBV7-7	CASSFSLSGQETQYF
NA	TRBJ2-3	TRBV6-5	CASRRTGTDTQYF
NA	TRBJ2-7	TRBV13	CASSLVASEQYF
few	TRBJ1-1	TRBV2	CASSDLPNTEAFF
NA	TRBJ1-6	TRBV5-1	CASSPTTADGTYSPLHF
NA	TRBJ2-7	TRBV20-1	CSARDYSYEQYF
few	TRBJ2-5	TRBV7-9	CASRAREGEETQYF
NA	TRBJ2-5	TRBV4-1	CASSQTGGWSETQYF
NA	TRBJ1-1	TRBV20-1	CSARDPGQNTEAFF
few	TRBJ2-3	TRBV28	CASIKRLGVPDTQYF
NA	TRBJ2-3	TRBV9	CASSGDNTDTQYF
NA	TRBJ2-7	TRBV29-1	CSVRMGSYEQYF
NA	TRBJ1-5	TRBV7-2	CASSLDRGQPQHF
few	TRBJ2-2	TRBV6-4	CASSGTAATGELFF
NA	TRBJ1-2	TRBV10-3	CAISENRQGKHYGYTF
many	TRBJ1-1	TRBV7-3	CASSLTDGNTEAFF
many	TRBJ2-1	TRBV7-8	CASSLGRTAYNEQFF
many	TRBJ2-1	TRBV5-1	CASSQTGSSYNEQFF
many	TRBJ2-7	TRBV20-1	CSARDQGGRYEQYF
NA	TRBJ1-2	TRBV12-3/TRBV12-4	CASTYMSSYGYTF
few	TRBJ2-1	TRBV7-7	CASSSTGAGKNEQFF
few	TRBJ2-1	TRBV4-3	CASSQESSGVGNEQFF
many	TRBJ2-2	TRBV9	CASSVPRDRGNTGELFF
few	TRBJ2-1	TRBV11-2	CASSLIRADNEQFF
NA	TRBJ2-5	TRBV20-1	CSARGLAGGVETQYF
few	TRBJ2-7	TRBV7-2	CASSTSGSYEQYF
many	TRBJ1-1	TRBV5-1	CASSPDGNTEAFF
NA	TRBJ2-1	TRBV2	CASPSSGGNEQFF
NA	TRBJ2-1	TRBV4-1	CASSHIAGDGNEQFF
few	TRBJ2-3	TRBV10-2	CASTNSADTQYF
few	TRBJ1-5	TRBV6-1	CASSRDGYQPQHF
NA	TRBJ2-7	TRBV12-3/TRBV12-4	CASSLPRSSFGYEQYF
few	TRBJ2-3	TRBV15	CATSREGKRTDTQYF
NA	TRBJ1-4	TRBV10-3	CAISEGPLSGATNEKLFF
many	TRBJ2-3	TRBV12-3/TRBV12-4	CASSSGLAGGTHWGDTQYF
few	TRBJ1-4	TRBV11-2	CASSPTDGEKLFF
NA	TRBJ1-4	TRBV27	CASSPRETKANEKLFF
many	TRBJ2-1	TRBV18	CASSPKAGTGTLEQFF
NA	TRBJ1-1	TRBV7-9	CASITRRSEAFF
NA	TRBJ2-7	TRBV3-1	CASSQVGGQGYEQYF
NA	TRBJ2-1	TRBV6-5	CASGSRSYNEQFF
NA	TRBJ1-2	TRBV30	CAWTTGANYGYTF
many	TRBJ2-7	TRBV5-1	CASRGASSYEQYF
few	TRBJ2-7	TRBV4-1	CASSQNGYYEQYF
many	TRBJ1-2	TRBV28	CASSLEGGGYGYTF
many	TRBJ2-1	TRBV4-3	CASSQERTAGNEQFF
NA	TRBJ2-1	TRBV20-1	CSAGDRGLIYNEQFF
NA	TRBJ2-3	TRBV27	CASSLGQGPYTQYF
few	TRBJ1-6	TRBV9	CASSPWGAGSPLHF